This T cell receptor (beta chain) came from a study of blood T cell repertoires in COVID-19. Turning to the study itself: Cohort 3 donors were reported recovered after two negative PCRs, clearance, or symptom resolution. Sources were T cells, B-cell-depleted T cells, or PBMCs; the material itself was cDNA or gDNA.

In the authors' workflow: Amplification of reference gene primers was used by the study to estimate nucleated cell counts. Assay used: immunoSEQ multiplex PCR; TCRdb lists only in-frame clones, some missing. Clonal size and the V and J genes are those of that table, whereas D and trimming came from the DNA. The sample yields fewer than 150,000 clones, over 75% seen once. Clinical history reported by participants formed the basis on which cohorts were assigned. Germline CDR1 SGHAT, CDR2 FQNNGV. V lost 5 bases and J 2 bases, leaving 18 bases between the germline ends. This CDR3 comprises 16 residues. Sequencing was performed on PBMCs or T cells enriched from blood (not recorded which). The sequence was obtained from a middle-aged man in a cohort exposed to, infected with or recovered from COVID-19 (not recorded which). This rearrangement joins TRBV11-2 to TRBJ1-1; the D is unclear. The CDR3 region has the DNA TGTGCCAGCAGCAACCTGGAGGAAAGCTACAACACTGAAGCTTTCTTT. Protein product: CASSNLEESYNTEAFF. Based on the CDR3 plus reference TRBV11-2 and TRBJ1-1, the full variable domain is EAGVAQSPRYKIIEKRQSVAFWCNPISGHATLYWYQQILGQGPKLLIQFQNNGVVDDSQLPKDRFSAERLKGVDSTLKIQPAKLEDSAVYLCASSNLEESYNTEAFFGQGTRLTVV.